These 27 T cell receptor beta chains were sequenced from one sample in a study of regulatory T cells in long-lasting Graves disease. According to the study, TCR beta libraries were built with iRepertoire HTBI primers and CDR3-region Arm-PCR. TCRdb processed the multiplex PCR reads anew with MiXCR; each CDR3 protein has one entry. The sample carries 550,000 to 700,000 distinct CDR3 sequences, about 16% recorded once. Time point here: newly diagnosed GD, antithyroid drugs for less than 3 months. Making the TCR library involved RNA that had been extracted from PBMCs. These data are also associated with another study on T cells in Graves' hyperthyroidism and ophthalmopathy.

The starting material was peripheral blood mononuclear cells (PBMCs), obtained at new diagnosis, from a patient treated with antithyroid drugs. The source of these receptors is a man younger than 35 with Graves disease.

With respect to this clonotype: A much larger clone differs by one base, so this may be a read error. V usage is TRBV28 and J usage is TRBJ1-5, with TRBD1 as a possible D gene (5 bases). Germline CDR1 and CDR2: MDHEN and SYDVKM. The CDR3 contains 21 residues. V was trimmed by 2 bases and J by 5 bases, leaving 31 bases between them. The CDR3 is CASSLLDSTRPPESFYQPQHF. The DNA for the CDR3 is TGTGCCAGCAGTTTACTCGACAGCACACGCCCCCCAGAGTCCTTCTATCAGCCCCAGCATTTT.

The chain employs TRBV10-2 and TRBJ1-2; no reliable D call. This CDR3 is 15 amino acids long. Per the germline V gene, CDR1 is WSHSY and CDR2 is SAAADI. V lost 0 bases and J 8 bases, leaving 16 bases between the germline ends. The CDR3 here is CASSESFGLGHGYTF. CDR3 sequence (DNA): TGCGCCAGCAGTGAGTCCTTTGGACTCGGCCACGGCTACACCTTC.

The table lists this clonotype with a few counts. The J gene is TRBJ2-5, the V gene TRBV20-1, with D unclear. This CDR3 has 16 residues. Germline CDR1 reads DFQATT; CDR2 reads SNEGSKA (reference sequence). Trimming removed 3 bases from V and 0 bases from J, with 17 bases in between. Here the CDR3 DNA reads TGCAGTGCTAGGGCTCCCCTGGGCAGCCACCAAGAGACCCAGTACTTC. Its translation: CSARAPLGSHQETQYF.

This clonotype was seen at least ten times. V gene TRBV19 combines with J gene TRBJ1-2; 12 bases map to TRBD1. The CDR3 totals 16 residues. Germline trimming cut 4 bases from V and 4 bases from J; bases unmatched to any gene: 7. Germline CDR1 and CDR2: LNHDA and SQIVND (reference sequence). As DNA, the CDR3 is TGTGCCAGTAGTACCCGGGACAGGGGGCGAGGCTATGGCTACACCTTC. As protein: CASSTRDRGRGYGYTF.

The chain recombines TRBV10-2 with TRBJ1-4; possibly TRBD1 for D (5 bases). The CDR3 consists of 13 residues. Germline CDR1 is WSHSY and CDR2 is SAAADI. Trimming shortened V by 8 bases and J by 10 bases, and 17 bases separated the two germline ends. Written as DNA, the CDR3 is TGCGCCAGCTCCGAAGTCGCGGGGGGAAAACTGTTTTTT. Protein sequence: CASSEVAGGKLFF.

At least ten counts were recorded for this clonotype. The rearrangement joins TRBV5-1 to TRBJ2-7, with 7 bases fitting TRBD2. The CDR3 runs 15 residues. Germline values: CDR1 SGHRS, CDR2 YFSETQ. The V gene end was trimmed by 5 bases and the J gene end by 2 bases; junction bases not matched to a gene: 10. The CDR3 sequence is CASRTNPSGAYEQYF. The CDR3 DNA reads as TGCGCCAGCAGAACCAACCCTAGCGGCGCCTACGAGCAGTACTTC.

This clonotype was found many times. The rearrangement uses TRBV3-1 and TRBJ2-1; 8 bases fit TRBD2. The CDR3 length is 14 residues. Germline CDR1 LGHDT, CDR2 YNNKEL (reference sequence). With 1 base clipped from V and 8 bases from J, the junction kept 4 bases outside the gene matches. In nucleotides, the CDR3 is TGTGCCAGCAGCCAAGCGGGAGGGCCCTATGAGCAGTTCTTC. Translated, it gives CASSQAGGPYEQFF.

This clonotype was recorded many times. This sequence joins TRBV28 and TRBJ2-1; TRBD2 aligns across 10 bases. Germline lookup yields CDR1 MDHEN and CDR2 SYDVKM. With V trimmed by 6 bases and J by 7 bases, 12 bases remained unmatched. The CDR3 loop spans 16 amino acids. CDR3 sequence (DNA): TGTGCCAGCAGCCCTGGGCGGCTAGCGGGAGTTAATGAGCAGTTCTTC. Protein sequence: CASSPGRLAGVNEQFF.

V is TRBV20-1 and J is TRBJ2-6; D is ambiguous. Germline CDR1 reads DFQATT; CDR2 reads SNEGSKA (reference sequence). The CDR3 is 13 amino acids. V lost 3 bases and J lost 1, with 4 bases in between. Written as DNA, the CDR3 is TGCAGTGCTAGTGGGTCTGGGGCCAACGTCCTGACTTTC. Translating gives CSASGSGANVLTF.

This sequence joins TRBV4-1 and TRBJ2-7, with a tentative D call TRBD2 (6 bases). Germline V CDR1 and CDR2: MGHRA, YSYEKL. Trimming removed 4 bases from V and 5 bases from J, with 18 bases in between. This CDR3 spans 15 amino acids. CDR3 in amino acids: CASSPLGIADHEQYF. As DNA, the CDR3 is TGCGCCAGCAGCCCCCTCGGGATAGCGGACCACGAGCAGTACTTC.

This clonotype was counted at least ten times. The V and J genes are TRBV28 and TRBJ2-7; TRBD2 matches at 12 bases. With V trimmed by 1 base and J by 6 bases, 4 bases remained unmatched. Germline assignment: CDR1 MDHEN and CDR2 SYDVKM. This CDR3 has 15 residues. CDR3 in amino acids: CASSLLSSGRGEQYF. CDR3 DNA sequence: TGTGCCAGCAGTTTATTGTCTAGCGGGAGGGGCGAGCAGTACTTC.

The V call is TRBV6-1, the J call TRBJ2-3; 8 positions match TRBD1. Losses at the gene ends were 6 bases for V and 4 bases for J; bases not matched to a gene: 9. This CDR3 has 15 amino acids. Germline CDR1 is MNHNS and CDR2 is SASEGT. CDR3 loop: CASSLAGGRPDTQYF. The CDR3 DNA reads TGTGCCAGCAGCCTGGCAGGGGGCCGGCCAGATACGCAGTATTTT.

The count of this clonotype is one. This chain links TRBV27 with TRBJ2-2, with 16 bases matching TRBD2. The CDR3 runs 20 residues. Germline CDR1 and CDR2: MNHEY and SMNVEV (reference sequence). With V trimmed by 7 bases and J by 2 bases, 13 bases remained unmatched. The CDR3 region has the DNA TGTGCCAGCACCACGCTTCCGGGACTAGCGGGAGGGCCCAACACCGGGGAGCTGTTTTTT. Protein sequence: CASTTLPGLAGGPNTGELFF.

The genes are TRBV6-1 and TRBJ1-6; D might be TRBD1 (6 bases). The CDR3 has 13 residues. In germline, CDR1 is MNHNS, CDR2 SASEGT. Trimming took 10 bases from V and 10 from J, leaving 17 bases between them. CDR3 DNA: TGTGCCAACAAGGCAGGGGTGAGCTCACCCCTCCACTTT. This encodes CANKAGVSSPLHF.

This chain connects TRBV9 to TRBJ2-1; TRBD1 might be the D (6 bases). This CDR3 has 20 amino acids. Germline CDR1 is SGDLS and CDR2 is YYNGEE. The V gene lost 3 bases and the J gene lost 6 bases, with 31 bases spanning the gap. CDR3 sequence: CASSALPIGQMVHPSNEQFF. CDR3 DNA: TGTGCCAGCAGCGCCCTTCCCATAGGACAGATGGTTCACCCTTCCAATGAGCAGTTCTTC. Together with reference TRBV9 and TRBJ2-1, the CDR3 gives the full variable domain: DSGVTQTPKHLITATGQRVTLRCSPRSGDLSVYWYQQSLDQGLQFLIQYYNGEERAKGNILERFSAQQFPDLHSELNLSSLELGDSALYFCASSALPIGQMVHPSNEQFFGPGTRLTVL.

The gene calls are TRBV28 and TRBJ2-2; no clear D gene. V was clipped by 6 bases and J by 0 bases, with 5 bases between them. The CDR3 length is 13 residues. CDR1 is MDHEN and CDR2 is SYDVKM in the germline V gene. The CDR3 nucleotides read TGTGCCAGCAGACACGCGAACACCGGGGAGCTGTTTTTT. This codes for CASRHANTGELFF.

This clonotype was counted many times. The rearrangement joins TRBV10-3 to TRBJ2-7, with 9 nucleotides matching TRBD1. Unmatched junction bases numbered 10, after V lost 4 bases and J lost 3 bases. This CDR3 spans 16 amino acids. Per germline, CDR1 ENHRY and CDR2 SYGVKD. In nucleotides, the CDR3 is TGTGCCATCAGTGGGGACAGGGCGGGGGACGGCTACGAGCAGTACTTC. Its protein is CAISGDRAGDGYEQYF.

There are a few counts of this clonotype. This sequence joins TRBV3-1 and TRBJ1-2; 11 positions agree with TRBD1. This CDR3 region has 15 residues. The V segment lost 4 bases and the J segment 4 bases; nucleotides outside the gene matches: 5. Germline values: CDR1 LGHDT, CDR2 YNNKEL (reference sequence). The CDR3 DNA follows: TGTGCCAGCAGCCCGGGACAGGGGGACCCCTATGGCTACACCTTC. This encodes CASSPGQGDPYGYTF.

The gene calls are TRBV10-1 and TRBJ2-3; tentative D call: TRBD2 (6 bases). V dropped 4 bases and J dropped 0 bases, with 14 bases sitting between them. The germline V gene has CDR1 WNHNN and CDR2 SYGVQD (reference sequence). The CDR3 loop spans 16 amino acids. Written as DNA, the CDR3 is TGCGCCAGCAGTGGGGGGACTCAGCCTAGCACAGATACGCAGTATTTT. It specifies CASSGGTQPSTDTQYF.

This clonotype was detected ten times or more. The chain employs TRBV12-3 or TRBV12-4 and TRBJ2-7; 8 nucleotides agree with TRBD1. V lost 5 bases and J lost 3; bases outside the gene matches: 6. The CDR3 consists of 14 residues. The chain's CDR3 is CASSARTGNYEQYF. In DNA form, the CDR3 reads TGTGCCAGCAGTGCGAGGACAGGGAACTACGAGCAGTACTTC.

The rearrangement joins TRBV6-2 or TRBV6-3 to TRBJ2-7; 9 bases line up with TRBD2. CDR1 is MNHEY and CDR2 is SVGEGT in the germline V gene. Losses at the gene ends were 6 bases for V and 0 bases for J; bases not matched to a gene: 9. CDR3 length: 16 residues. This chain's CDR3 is CASRESLAGPSYEQYF. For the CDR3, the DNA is TGTGCCAGCAGAGAAAGCCTAGCGGGACCCTCCTACGAGCAGTACTTC.

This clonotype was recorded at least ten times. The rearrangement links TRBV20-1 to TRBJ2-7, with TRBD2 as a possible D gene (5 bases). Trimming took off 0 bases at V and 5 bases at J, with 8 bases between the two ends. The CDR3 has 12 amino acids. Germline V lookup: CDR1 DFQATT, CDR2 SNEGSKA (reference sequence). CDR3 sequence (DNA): TGCAGTGCTAGAGATATGGGAGACGAGCAGTACTTC. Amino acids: CSARDMGDEQYF.

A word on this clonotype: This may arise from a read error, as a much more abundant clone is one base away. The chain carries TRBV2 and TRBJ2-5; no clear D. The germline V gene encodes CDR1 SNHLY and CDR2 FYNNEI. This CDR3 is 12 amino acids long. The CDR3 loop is CASSAQQETQNF. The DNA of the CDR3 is TGTGCCAGCAGTGCTCAGCAAGAGACCCAGAACTTC.

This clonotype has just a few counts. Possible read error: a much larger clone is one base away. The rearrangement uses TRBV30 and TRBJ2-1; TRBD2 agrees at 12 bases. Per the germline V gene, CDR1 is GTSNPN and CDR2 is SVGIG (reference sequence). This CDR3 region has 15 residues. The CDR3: CAWSAGLAGLNVQFF. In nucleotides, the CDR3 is TGTGCCTGGAGTGCGGGACTAGCGGGTCTCAATGTGCAGTTCTTC.

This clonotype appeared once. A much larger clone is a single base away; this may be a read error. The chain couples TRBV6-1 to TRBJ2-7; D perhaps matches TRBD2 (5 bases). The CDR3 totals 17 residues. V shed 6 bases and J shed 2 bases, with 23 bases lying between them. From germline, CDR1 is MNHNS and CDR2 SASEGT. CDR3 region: CASRDKSGRADTYEQYF. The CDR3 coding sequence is TGTGCCAGCAGAGACAAATCGGGCAGAGCGGATACCTACGAGCAGTACTTC.

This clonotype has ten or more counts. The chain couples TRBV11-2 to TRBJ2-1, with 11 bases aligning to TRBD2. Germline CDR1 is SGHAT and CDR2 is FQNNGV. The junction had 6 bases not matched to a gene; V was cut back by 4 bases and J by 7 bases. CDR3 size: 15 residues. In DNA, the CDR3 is TGTGCCAGCAGCTCTAGCGGGGGGTATTGGAATGAGCAGTTCTTC. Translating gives CASSSSGGYWNEQFF.

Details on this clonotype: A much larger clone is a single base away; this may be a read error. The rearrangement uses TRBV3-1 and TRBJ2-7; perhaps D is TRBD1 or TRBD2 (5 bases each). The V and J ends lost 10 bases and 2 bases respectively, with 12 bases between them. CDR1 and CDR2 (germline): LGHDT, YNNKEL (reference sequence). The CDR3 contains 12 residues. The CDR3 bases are TGTGCCATCGGACGGGGACCCTACGAGCAGTACTTC. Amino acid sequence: CAIGRGPYEQYF.